This T cell receptor beta chain derives from a study of T cells in Graves' hyperthyroidism and ophthalmopathy. Researchers took RNA transcripts and amplified the TCR beta CDR3 regions from them. Researchers ran a first-round RT-PCR on the TCR CDR3 using the HTBI primer set. TCRdb passed the multiplex PCR reads through MiXCR, listing each CDR3 protein once. Among hundreds of thousands of distinct CDR3 sequences listed, roughly 20% were seen once. The CDR3 sequence is 17 residues long. Trimming took 6 bases from V and 2 from J; bases not matched to a gene: 15. CDR1 is SGHAT and CDR2 is FQNNGV in the germline V gene. This clonotype has more than one count but fewer than ten.

Sequences were obtained from blood. The chain employs TRBV11-2 and TRBJ2-5; 7 bases line up with TRBD2. The source is a man aged 25-45 years with Graves' ophthalmopathy. CDR3 sequence (DNA): TGTGCCAGCAGTCCGCCCGGGACTATGGTCCGTCAAGAGACCCAGTACTTC. This gives the protein CASSPPGTMVRQETQYF.